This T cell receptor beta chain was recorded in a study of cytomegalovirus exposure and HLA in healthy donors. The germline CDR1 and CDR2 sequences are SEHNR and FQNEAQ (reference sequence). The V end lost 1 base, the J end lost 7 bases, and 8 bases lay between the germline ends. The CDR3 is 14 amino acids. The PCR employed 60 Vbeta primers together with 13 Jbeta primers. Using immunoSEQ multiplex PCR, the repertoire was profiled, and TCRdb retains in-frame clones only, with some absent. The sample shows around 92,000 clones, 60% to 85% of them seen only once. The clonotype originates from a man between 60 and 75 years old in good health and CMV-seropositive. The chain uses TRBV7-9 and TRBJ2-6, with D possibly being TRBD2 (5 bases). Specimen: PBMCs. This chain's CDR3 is CASSLVEGANVLTF. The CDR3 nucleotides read TGTGCCAGCAGCTTAGTTGAGGGCGCCAACGTCCTGACTTTC.